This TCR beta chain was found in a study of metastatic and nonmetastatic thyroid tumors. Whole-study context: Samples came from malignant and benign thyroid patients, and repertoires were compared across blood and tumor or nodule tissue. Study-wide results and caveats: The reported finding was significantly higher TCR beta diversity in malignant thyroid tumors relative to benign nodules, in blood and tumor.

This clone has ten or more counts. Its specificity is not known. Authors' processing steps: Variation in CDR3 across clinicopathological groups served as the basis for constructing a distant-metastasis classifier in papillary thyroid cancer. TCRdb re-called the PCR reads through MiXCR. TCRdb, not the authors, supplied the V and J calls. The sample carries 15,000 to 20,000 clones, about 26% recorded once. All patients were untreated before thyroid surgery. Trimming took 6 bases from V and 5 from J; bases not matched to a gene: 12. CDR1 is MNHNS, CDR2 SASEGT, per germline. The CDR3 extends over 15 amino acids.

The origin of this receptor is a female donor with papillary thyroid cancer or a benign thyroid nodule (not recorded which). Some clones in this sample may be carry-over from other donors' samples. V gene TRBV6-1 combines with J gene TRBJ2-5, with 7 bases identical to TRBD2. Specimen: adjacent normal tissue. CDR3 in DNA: TGTGCCAGCAGACAGGCCGGGACTAATAGGGAGACCCAGTACTTC. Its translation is CASRQAGTNRETQYF.